Listed below are T cell receptor beta chains from one sample, sequenced in a study of identical twins. TCRdb reanalysed the 5' RACE reads using MiXCR and keeps one entry per CDR3 protein. The table records 1.5 million to 2 million distinct CDR3 sequences, under 35% of them present only once. Sequences were obtained from cord blood. The receptors here all came from a newborn girl in good health. Each CDR3 is given with its conserved first and last residue. The D gene is left open where the match is weak. Some rows mark clone size as missing; the rest say once, few, many or name a class of expanded clone.

V: TRBV7-2; D: TRBD2; J: TRBJ2-7; size: few; DNA: TGTGCCAGCAGCTTAGCCGTAGCGGGACGGGACGAGCAGTACTTC; CDR3: CASSLAVAGRDEQYF
V: TRBV20-1; D: -; J: TRBJ2-5; size: -; DNA: TGCAGTGCTAGTTTCGGGGCTCAAGAGACCCAGTACTTC; CDR3: CSASFGAQETQYF
V: TRBV5-1; D: -; J: TRBJ2-3; size: few; DNA: TGCGCCAGCAGCTTGTTTGCGGGATTCAACACAGATACGCAGTATTTT; CDR3: CASSLFAGFNTDTQYF
V: TRBV4-1; D: -; J: TRBJ2-3; size: many; DNA: TGCGCCAGCAGCCTTTCGTTAGCGCGCACAGATACGCAGTATTTT; CDR3: CASSLSLARTDTQYF
V: TRBV4-1; D: -; J: TRBJ2-1; size: -; DNA: TGCGCCAGCAGCCAAGATCAAAGGGGCTTCGGTAATGAGCAGTTCTTC; CDR3: CASSQDQRGFGNEQFF
V: TRBV20-1; D: -; J: TRBJ2-7; size: -; DNA: TGCAGTGCTGCGCAACGGGGGTACGAGCAGTACTTC; CDR3: CSAAQRGYEQYF
V: TRBV27; D: -; J: TRBJ1-4; size: few; DNA: TGTGCCAGCAGTTTTAGGCAGGACGGGGAAAAACTGTTTTTT; CDR3: CASSFRQDGEKLFF
V: TRBV25-1; D: -; J: TRBJ2-7; size: -; DNA: TGTGCCAGCAGTGAATGGCAGCGGAATGAGCAGTACTTC; CDR3: CASSEWQRNEQYF
V: TRBV12-3/TRBV12-4; D: -; J: TRBJ2-3; size: few; DNA: TGTGCCAGCAGCGTGGCGACCCCAGATACGCAGTATTTT; CDR3: CASSVATPDTQYF
V: TRBV7-9; D: -; J: TRBJ1-1; size: many; DNA: TGTGCCAGCAGTTTATCGGGCACTGAAGCTTTCTTT; CDR3: CASSLSGTEAFF
V: TRBV20-1; D: -; J: TRBJ2-5; size: few; DNA: TGCAGTGCTAGGGGACCGCCTCAAGAGACCCAGTACTTC; CDR3: CSARGPPQETQYF
V: TRBV28; D: -; J: TRBJ2-5; size: -; DNA: TGTGCCAGCAGCCCGGGCCATCTGGGAGAGACACAGTACTTC; CDR3: CASSPGHLGETQYF
V: TRBV11-2; D: -; J: TRBJ2-2; size: -; DNA: TGTGCCAGCAGACGATTTGAGACTACCTTCACCGGGGAGCTGTTTTTT; CDR3: CASRRFETTFTGELFF
V: TRBV12-3/TRBV12-4; D: TRBD2; J: TRBJ2-5; size: -; DNA: TGTGCCAGCAGCGTAGCGGGAGGGCCTCGGTACTTC; CDR3: CASSVAGGPRYF
V: TRBV24-1; D: -; J: TRBJ1-2; size: -; DNA: TGTGCCACCAGTGACGGGGGAGGAGAAGAAAACTATGGCTACACCTTC; CDR3: CATSDGGGEENYGYTF
V: TRBV20-1; D: TRBD2; J: TRBJ2-7; size: few; DNA: TGCAGTGCTAGAGATCTAAGGGAGGGAGGTCCCTCCTACGAGCAGTACTTC; CDR3: CSARDLREGGPSYEQYF
V: TRBV2; D: -; J: TRBJ1-2; size: -; DNA: TGTGCCAGCAGTGAAGCGGTGACAGGCTATGGCTACACCTTC; CDR3: CASSEAVTGYGYTF
V: TRBV6-5; D: -; J: TRBJ1-6; size: few; DNA: TGTGCCAGCAGTTACGCGAGGGCACGGTCACCCCTCCACTTT; CDR3: CASSYARARSPLHF
V: TRBV12-3/TRBV12-4; D: -; J: TRBJ1-3; size: few; DNA: TGTGCCAGCAATCGCCGGGGAGGGTACTCTGGAAACACCATATATTTT; CDR3: CASNRRGGYSGNTIYF
V: TRBV14; D: -; J: TRBJ1-1; size: few; DNA: TGTGCCAGCAGCCAAGATAGTCCAGGGAACACTGAAGCTTTCTTT; CDR3: CASSQDSPGNTEAFF
V: TRBV20-1; D: -; J: TRBJ2-1; size: -; DNA: TGCAGTGCTAGAGGAGCAGGGACTGAGCAGTTCTTC; CDR3: CSARGAGTEQFF
V: TRBV6-1; D: -; J: TRBJ1-6; size: -; DNA: TGTGCCACAAGACAGACCTATAATTCACCCCTCCACTTT; CDR3: CATRQTYNSPLHF
V: TRBV20-1; D: -; J: TRBJ2-3; size: -; DNA: TGCAGTGCTGGCCCCGGGGGGCGTACAGATACGCAGTATTTT; CDR3: CSAGPGGRTDTQYF
V: TRBV25-1; D: TRBD1; J: TRBJ1-6; size: few; DNA: TGTGCCAGCGAGAGGACAGGGGTTAATTCACCCCTCCACTTT; CDR3: CASERTGVNSPLHF
V: TRBV15; D: -; J: TRBJ2-1; size: many; DNA: TGTGCCACCAGCGAGGACTCGAGCTCCTACAATGAGCAGTTCTTC; CDR3: CATSEDSSSYNEQFF
V: TRBV5-6; D: -; J: TRBJ2-7; size: few; DNA: TGTGCCAGCAGCCCAACTTACGGACACTACGAGCAGTACTTC; CDR3: CASSPTYGHYEQYF
V: TRBV6-1; D: TRBD2; J: TRBJ2-3; size: -; DNA: TGTGCCAGCAGCCGACCACAGGGTAGCGGGAGGTCGTACGGAGATACGCAGTATTTT; CDR3: CASSRPQGSGRSYGDTQYF
V: TRBV29-1; D: TRBD2; J: TRBJ2-1; size: -; DNA: TGCAGCGTCGACACCGGGACTAGTGACAATGAGCAGTTCTTC; CDR3: CSVDTGTSDNEQFF
V: TRBV5-1; D: -; J: TRBJ2-1; size: few; DNA: TGCGCCAGCAGCTTGGACGACAGACTTAATGAGCAGTTCTTC; CDR3: CASSLDDRLNEQFF